This T cell receptor beta chain was recovered during a study of T cell repertoires in cytomegalovirus infection. TCRdb passed the reads through MiXCR, listing each CDR3 protein once. Here the sample spans approximately 180,000 distinct CDR3 sequences, 8.5% to 10% being singletons. This clonotype was counted ten times or more. Its antigen remains unknown. Study results and limitations: The response measured ex vivo was dominated by TCR beta clonotypes (HLA-C-restricted and CMV-specific).

CDR3 length equals 18 residues. V was pared by 3 bases and J by 4 bases, with 12 bases of the junction left unmatched. CDR1 is SGHAT, CDR2 FQNNGV, per germline. This TCR came from a human donor in good health (CMV status not recorded). Some clones in this sample may be carry-over from other donors' samples. This chain joins TRBV11-2 and TRBJ2-7; TRBD2 aligns across 13 bases. Sequenced material: PBMCs. The CDR3 protein is CASSLRTSGSLKMYEQYF. Here the CDR3 DNA reads TGTGCCAGCAGCTTGCGGACTAGCGGGAGTTTAAAGATGTACGAGCAGTACTTC.